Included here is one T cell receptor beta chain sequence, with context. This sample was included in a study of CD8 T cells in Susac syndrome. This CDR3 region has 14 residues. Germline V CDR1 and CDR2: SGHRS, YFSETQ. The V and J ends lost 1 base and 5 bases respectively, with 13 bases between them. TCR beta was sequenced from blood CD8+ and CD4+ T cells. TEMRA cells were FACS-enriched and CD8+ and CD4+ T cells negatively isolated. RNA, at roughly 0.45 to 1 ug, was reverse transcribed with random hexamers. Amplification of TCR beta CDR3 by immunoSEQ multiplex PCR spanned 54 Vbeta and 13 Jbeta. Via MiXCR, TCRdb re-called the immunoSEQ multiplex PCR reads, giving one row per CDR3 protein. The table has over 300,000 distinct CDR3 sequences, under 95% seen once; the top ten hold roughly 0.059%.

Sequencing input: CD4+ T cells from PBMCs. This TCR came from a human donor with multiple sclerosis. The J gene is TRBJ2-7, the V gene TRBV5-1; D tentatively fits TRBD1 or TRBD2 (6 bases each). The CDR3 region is CASSLSGGLHEQYF. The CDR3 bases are TGCGCCAGCAGCTTGAGTGGGGGGCTCCACGAGCAGTACTTC.